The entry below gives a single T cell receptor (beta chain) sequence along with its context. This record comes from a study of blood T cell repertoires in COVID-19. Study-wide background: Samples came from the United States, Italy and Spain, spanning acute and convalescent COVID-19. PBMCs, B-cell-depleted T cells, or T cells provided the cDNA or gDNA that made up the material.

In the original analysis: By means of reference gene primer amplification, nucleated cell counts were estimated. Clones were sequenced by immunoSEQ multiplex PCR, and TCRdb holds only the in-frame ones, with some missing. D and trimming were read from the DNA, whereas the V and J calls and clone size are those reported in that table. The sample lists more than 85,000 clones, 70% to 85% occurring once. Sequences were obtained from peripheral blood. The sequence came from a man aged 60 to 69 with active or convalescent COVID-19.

The CDR3 is CASARGGAYGGEV. The DNA for the CDR3 is TGTGCCAGTGCCCGAGGGGGCGCCTACGGGGGGGAAGTC. V is TRBV6-5 and J is TRBJ2-7; D possibly corresponds to TRBD2 (8 bases). CDR3 length: 13 residues. Germline V gene sequence: CDR1 MNHEY, CDR2 SVGAGI.